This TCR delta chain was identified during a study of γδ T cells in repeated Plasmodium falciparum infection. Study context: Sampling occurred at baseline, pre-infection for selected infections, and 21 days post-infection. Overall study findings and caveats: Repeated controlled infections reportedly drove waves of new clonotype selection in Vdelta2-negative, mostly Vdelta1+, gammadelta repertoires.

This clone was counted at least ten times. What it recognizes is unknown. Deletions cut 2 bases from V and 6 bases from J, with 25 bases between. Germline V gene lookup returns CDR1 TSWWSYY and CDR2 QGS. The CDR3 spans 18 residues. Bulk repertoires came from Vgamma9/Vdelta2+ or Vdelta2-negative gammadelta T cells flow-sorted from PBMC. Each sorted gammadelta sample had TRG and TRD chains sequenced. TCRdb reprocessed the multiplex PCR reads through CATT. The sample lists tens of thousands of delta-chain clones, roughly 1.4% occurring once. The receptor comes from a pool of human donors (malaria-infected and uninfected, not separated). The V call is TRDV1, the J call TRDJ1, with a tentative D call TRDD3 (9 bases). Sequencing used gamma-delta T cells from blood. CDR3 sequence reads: CALGERLPTCWGMNKLIF. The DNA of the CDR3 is TGTGCTCTTGGGGAAAGACTTCCTACGTGCTGGGGGATGAATAAACTCATCTTT.